The sequence of this T cell receptor beta chain was determined in a study of shared clonotypes between healthy human individuals. Whole-study results and caveats: Non-shared clonotypes showed lower generation probabilities than clonotypes common to all four donors. Only blood samples were collected, and tissue repertoires likely differ.

Profiling relied on immunoSEQ multiplex PCR, and the TCRdb table lists in-frame clones only, not all of them. This sample carries about 340,000 clones, 70% to 75% of them seen once, and the ten largest clones take roughly a tenth. The CDR3 has 14 amino acids. Unmatched junction bases numbered 3, after V lost 5 bases and J lost 3 bases. CDR1 SGHTA and CDR2 FQGNSA come from the germline V gene. Note on this clone: The antigen is undetermined.

A split of CD4+ cells into CD45RA+ naive and CD45RA-negative memory subsets was performed. Material for sequencing was memory CD4+ T cells sorted from blood. Specified subset: CD45RA-negative fraction. The TCR originated in a young man in good health. The rearrangement joins TRBV7-2 to TRBJ1-1; 10 bases are shared with TRBD1. Written as DNA, the CDR3 is TGTGCCAGCAGCCGGGACAGGGGCGACACTGAAGCTTTCTTT. Translation gives CASSRDRGDTEAFF.